This TCR beta chain was documented in a study of blood T cells in healthy people across ages. This CDR3 spans 16 amino acids. With V trimmed by 0 bases and J by 2 bases, 5 bases remained unmatched. CDR1 is DFQATT and CDR2 is SNEGSKA in the germline V gene (reference sequence). This clonotype occurred a few times. With a J-beta primer mix and a sample-barcoded 5' primer, a second PCR ran about 7 to 12 cycles. TCRdb recomputed calls from the 5' RACE reads with MiXCR, one row per CDR3 protein. Of 1.5 million to 2 million distinct CDR3 sequences in the sample, approximately 28% were seen once. The chain has TRBV20-1 and TRBJ2-3; the match to TRBD2 covers 10 bases. Sequencing input: blood. The clonotype originates from a woman aged 25 to 39 in good health. The CDR3 bases are TGCAGTGCTAGAGATCCACTAGCGGGACCCACAGATACGCAGTATTTT. Encoded protein: CSARDPLAGPTDTQYF.